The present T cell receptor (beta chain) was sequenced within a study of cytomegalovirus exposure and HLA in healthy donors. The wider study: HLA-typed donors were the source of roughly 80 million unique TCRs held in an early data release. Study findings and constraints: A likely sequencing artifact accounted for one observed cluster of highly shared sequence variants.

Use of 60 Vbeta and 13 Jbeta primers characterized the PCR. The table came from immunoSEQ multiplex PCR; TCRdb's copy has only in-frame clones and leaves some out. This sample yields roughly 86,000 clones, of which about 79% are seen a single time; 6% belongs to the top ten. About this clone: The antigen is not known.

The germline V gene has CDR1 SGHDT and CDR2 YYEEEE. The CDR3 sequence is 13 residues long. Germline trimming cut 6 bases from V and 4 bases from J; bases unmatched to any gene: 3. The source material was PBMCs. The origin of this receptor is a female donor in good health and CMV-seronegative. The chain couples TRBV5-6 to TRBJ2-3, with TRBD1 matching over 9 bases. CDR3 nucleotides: TGTGCCAGCAACAGGGGGCAAGCAGATACGCAGTATTTT. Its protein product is CASNRGQADTQYF.